The next 13 T cell receptor beta chains were all read from a single sample in a study. TCRdb itself ran the 5' RACE reads through MiXCR, one entry per CDR3 protein. The sample contains tens of thousands of distinct CDR3 sequences, less than 30% of which appear only once. The sequencing input was memory CD4+ T cells sorted from a lymph node. Subset of the sample: memory CD4+ T cells, CD4+CD45RO+CD25-. The origin of the receptors is a female donor with breast cancer.

The rearrangement links TRBV7-7 to TRBJ2-5, with 8 nucleotides matching TRBD1. Germline CDR1 is SSHAT and CDR2 is FNYEAQ (reference sequence). Germline trimming cut 4 bases from V and 2 bases from J; bases unmatched to any gene: 6. The CDR3 covers 15 residues. This CDR3 is CASSSLTGGQETQYF. In DNA form, the CDR3 reads TGTGCCAGCAGCTCCCTAACAGGGGGGCAAGAGACCCAGTACTTC.

The gene calls are TRBV25-1 and TRBJ2-1; D assignment may be TRBD1 or TRBD2 (6 bases each). Germline-derived CDR1 and CDR2 are MGHDK and SYGVNS. This CDR3 is 19 amino acids long. Trimming pared 1 base from V and 3 bases from J, leaving 22 bases between. This chain's CDR3 is CASSESTGSGRSGYNEQFF. As DNA, the CDR3 is TGTGCCAGCAGTGAATCTACAGGGAGCGGGCGGTCGGGCTACAATGAGCAGTTCTTC. Filled out from reference TRBV25-1 and TRBJ2-1, the complete variable domain reads EADIYQTPRYLVIGTGKKITLECSQTMGHDKMYWYQQDPGMELHLIHYSYGVNSTEKGDLSSESTVSRIRTEHFPLTLESARPSHTSQYLCASSESTGSGRSGYNEQFFGPGTRLTVL.

The sample holds a few counts of this clonotype. This chain connects TRBV12-3 or TRBV12-4 to TRBJ2-7, with 7 bases fitting TRBD1. The CDR3 has 12 amino acids. J was trimmed by 2 bases and V by 7 bases; bases with no gene match: 2. CDR3 nucleotide sequence: TGTGCCAGCATGGACAGGACCTACGAGCAGTACTTC. As protein: CASMDRTYEQYF.

The J gene is TRBJ2-7, the V gene TRBV7-2; TRBD1 matches at 9 bases. This CDR3 has 14 residues. V lost 7 bases and J lost 3; bases outside the gene matches: 7. From germline, CDR1 is SGHTA and CDR2 FQGNSA. This CDR3 is CASKRGTGIYEQYF. The DNA of the CDR3 is TGTGCCAGCAAGCGCGGGACAGGGATCTACGAGCAGTACTTC.

V gene TRBV6-6 combines with J gene TRBJ1-2; D is ambiguous. Trimming removed 2 bases at V and 2 bases at J, with 3 bases between. Germline lookup yields CDR1 MNHNY and CDR2 SVGAGI (reference sequence). This CDR3 is 12 amino acids long. Here the CDR3 DNA reads TGTGCCAGCAGTTACAAAAACTATGGCTACACCTTC. This translates into CASSYKNYGYTF.

In its sample, this clonotype was seen a few times. The genes are TRBV20-1 and TRBJ2-5; 7 nucleotides align to TRBD1. Germline loops: CDR1 DFQATT, CDR2 SNEGSKA (reference sequence). V lost 6 bases and J lost 5; bases outside the gene matches: 3. This CDR3 is 11 amino acids long. Written as DNA, the CDR3 is TGCAGTGCCACACAGGGGGAGACCCAGTACTTC. Translating it yields CSATQGETQYF.

This clonotype was recorded at least ten times. The genes are TRBV7-2 and TRBJ1-6, with D uncertain. The CDR3 length is 16 residues. Trimming removed 3 bases from V and 0 bases from J, with 9 bases in between. Germline assignment: CDR1 SGHTA and CDR2 FQGNSA. The CDR3 DNA reads as TGTGCCAGCAGCTTTAGCCGGAGCTCCTATAATTCACCCCTCCACTTT. This sequence encodes CASSFSRSSYNSPLHF.

This clonotype was seen a handful of times. The rearrangement links TRBV20-1 to TRBJ2-2; D call uncertain. The CDR3 contains 11 residues. CDR1 DFQATT and CDR2 SNEGSKA come from the germline V gene (reference sequence). Trimming removed 4 bases from V and 6 bases from J, with 6 bases in between. CDR3 residues: CSAKVAGELFF. The CDR3 DNA reads TGCAGTGCTAAAGTAGCCGGGGAGCTGTTTTTT.

This clonotype showed up many times. This rearrangement joins TRBV20-1 to TRBJ1-1; D is perhaps TRBD1 (6 bases). This CDR3 spans 10 amino acids. Germline CDR1 and CDR2: DFQATT and SNEGSKA (reference sequence). V was trimmed by 6 bases and J by 7 bases, leaving 9 bases between them. This chain's CDR3 is CSARTDEAFF. For the CDR3, the DNA is TGCAGTGCACGGACAGATGAAGCTTTCTTT.

This chain connects TRBV6-5 to TRBJ2-2; 8 bases are shared with TRBD2. The CDR3 runs 15 residues. The germline gives CDR1 MNHEY, CDR2 SVGAGI. Unmatched junction bases numbered 6, after V lost 4 bases and J lost 5 bases. CDR3 sequence reads: CASSSAAGETGELFF. DNA for the CDR3: TGTGCCAGCAGTTCAGCAGCGGGGGAAACCGGGGAGCTGTTTTTT.

As to this clonotype: At one of its ends the junction is not consistent with the germline gene, which may arise from a read error. The chain combines TRBV11-2 with TRBJ2-5, with 12 bases identical to TRBD2. The CDR3 runs 20 residues. Per germline, CDR1 SGHAT and CDR2 FQNNGV. CDR3 DNA: TGTGCCTGCAGCTTAGCGGGGGCTAGCGGGAGGGCCCTTCACCAAGAGACCCAGTACTTC. This sequence encodes CACSLAGASGRALHQETQYF.

Here the CDR3 reads CASSQDLGGSNTEAFF. The CDR3 coding sequence is TGCGCCAGCAGCCAAGATCTGGGGGGGAGTAACACTGAAGCTTTCTTT. The chain has TRBV4-1 and TRBJ1-1; perhaps TRBD1 as D (5 bases). This CDR3 has 16 residues. V was clipped by 0 bases and J by 2 bases, with 13 bases between them. The germline V gene has CDR1 MGHRA and CDR2 YSYEKL.

There are a few counts of this clonotype. An end of the junction does not agree with germline; a read error may underlie this. This chain links TRBV5-1 with TRBJ1-2; D might be TRBD1 (5 bases). The CDR3 spans 13 residues. Germline V gene lookup returns CDR1 SGHRS and CDR2 YFSETQ. For the CDR3, the DNA is TGCGCCAACAGCGACGACAGAAACTATGGCTACACCTTC. Its translation: CANSDDRNYGYTF.